This T cell receptor (beta chain) was profiled in a study of cytomegalovirus exposure and HLA in healthy donors. General study results and limits: As confirmed in vitro, a few CMV-associated chains were specific for CMV antigens. An ancestry cluster, one associated with Asian ancestry, reportedly showed fewer N-insertions than the 666-donor mean in a later analysis. The classifier reportedly diagnosed cytomegalovirus status with high sensitivity and specificity.

PCR used 60 Vbeta primers and 13 Jbeta primers. Assay: immunoSEQ multiplex PCR; the TCRdb copy retains only in-frame clones and omits some. The sample lists 80,000 to 95,000 clones, roughly four fifths occurring once. This clone was seen more than once but under ten times. Its specificity is unknown. Healthy individuals who donated bone marrow served as the donors. Input material: PBMCs. The source is a woman younger than 30 in good health and CMV-seropositive.

The CDR3 sequence: CASRKDRGNQPQHF. For the CDR3, the DNA is TGTGCCAGCAGGAAGGACAGGGGTAATCAGCCCCAGCATTTT. V and J are TRBV6-5 and TRBJ1-5; TRBD1 matches at 9 bases. Germline trimming cut 6 bases from V and 4 bases from J; bases unmatched to any gene: 4. Germline-derived CDR1 and CDR2 are MNHEY and SVGAGI. The CDR3 totals 14 residues.